What follows are 31 T cell receptor beta chains derived from one specimen sequenced in a study of blood T cell repertoires in COVID-19. Here immunoSEQ multiplex PCR was the method, and the copy in TCRdb shows in-frame clones only, minus some. The sample lists over 250,000 clones; about 70% were seen once. The material sequenced was peripheral blood. The receptors shown here come from a woman of 80 years or more with acute or convalescent COVID-19.

This clone has just one count. The genes are TRBV7-9 and TRBJ2-7; D not certain. Germline V gene data show CDR1 as SEHNR and CDR2 as FQNEAQ (reference sequence). Trimming pared 1 base from V and 4 bases from J, leaving 8 bases between. The CDR3 contains 13 residues. The CDR3 is CASSLDSPYEQYF. The CDR3 DNA reads as TGTGCCAGCAGCTTAGATAGCCCTTACGAGCAGTACTTC.

The V and J genes are TRBV5-1 and TRBJ1-2; TRBD1 aligns across 12 bases. Looked up from germline, CDR1 is SGHRS and CDR2 is YFSETQ. V shed 2 bases and J 4 bases; nucleotides not matched to a gene: 9. The CDR3 spans 17 residues. CDR3 nucleotide sequence: TGCGCCAGCAGCTTTTCGTCCGGGACAGGGGGCCTCTATGGCTACACCTTC. This gives the protein CASSFSSGTGGLYGYTF. The full variable domain, completed using reference TRBV5-1 and TRBJ1-2, is KAGVTQTPRYLIKTRGQQVTLSCSPISGHRSVSWYQQTPGQGLQFLFEYFSETQRNKGNFPGRFSGRQFSNSRSEMNVSTLELGDSALYLCASSFSSGTGGLYGYTFGSGTRLTVV.

The chain uses TRBV27 and TRBJ2-5; TRBD2 aligns across 7 bases. The CDR3 is made up of 14 amino acids. The V and J ends lost 3 bases and 5 bases, in that order; junction bases with no gene match: 6. Germline CDR1 reads MNHEY; CDR2 reads SMNVEV (reference sequence). In DNA form, the CDR3 reads TGTGCCAGCAGTTTCGGGGGGATGGGGGAGACCCAGTACTTC. Protein sequence: CASSFGGMGETQYF.

The chain carries TRBV5-1 and TRBJ1-1; D gene uncertain. The germline CDR1 and CDR2 sequences are SGHRS and YFSETQ. CDR3 length: 13 residues. The V and J ends lost 4 bases and 1 base respectively, with 8 bases between them. The DNA for the CDR3 is TGCGCCAGCAGCAGCCAGGAGAACACTGAAGCTTTCTTT. It is translated as CASSSQENTEAFF. Full variable domain (rest looked up from reference TRBV5-1 and TRBJ1-1): KAGVTQTPRYLIKTRGQQVTLSCSPISGHRSVSWYQQTPGQGLQFLFEYFSETQRNKGNFPGRFSGRQFSNSRSEMNVSTLELGDSALYLCASSSQENTEAFFGQGTRLTVV.

The chain joins TRBV12-3 or TRBV12-4 to TRBJ1-1, with a possible D match to TRBD1 (6 bases). Between the trimmed V and J ends, which lost 2 bases and 4 bases, there was a span of 8 bases. CDR3 length equals 13 residues. The CDR3, as DNA: TGTGCCAGCAGTTTACAACAGGGCACTGAAGCTTTCTTT. Its protein is CASSLQQGTEAFF.

This clone is a singleton in its sample. The chain carries TRBV3-1 (or the pseudogene TRBV3-2) and TRBJ2-7, with D maybe TRBD1 (5 bases). Germline loops: CDR1 LGHDT, CDR2 YNNKEL (reference sequence). The length of the CDR3 is 16 residues. V lost 0 bases, J lost 2 bases, and 14 bases lay in between. The CDR3 bases are TGTGCCAGCAGCCAAGAGGGCAGGGTAAATCCCTACGAGCAGTACTTC. Its protein is CASSQEGRVNPYEQYF.

The V and J genes are TRBV11-2 and TRBJ2-7, with TRBD1 identical over 7 bases. The CDR3 has 14 residues. J lost 2 bases, V lost 4 bases, and 5 bases had no gene match. Germline CDR1 reads SGHAT; CDR2 reads FQNNGV. CDR3 DNA sequence: TGTGCCAGCAGCTACCGGGACAGAACCTACGAGCAGTACTTC. This gives the protein CASSYRDRTYEQYF.

The chain employs TRBV5-1 and TRBJ1-1; D possibly corresponds to TRBD1 (5 bases). This CDR3 has 13 amino acids. Trimming cost V 5 bases and J 5 bases, with 13 bases left between them. Germline V gene sequence: CDR1 SGHRS, CDR2 YFSETQ. This CDR3 is CASRSSGGTEAFF. The CDR3 nucleotides read TGCGCCAGCAGAAGTTCCGGGGGTACTGAAGCTTTCTTT. Filled out from reference TRBV5-1 and TRBJ1-1, the complete variable domain reads KAGVTQTPRYLIKTRGQQVTLSCSPISGHRSVSWYQQTPGQGLQFLFEYFSETQRNKGNFPGRFSGRQFSNSRSEMNVSTLELGDSALYLCASRSSGGTEAFFGQGTRLTVV.

V usage is TRBV18 and J usage is TRBJ2-6; TRBD1 agrees at 12 bases. This CDR3 is built from 17 residues. Germline CDR1 KGHSH, CDR2 LQKENI. Unmatched junction bases numbered 4, after V lost 3 bases and J lost 4 bases. CDR3 in DNA: TGTGCCAGCTCACCGGGACAGGGGGCCGGCGGGGCCAACGTCCTGACTTTC. It is translated as CASSPGQGAGGANVLTF.

Only a few counts were recorded for this clone. The chain links TRBV7-9 to TRBJ2-7; 7 positions match TRBD2. CDR3 length equals 14 residues. V trimming: 7 bases; J trimming: 7 bases; junction bases outside the gene matches: 13. Germline V gene sequence: CDR1 SEHNR, CDR2 FQNEAQ (reference sequence). The CDR3 is CASMGTLAAQEQYF. CDR3 DNA: TGTGCCAGCATGGGTACTCTAGCGGCCCAGGAGCAGTACTTC.

This chain joins TRBV18 and TRBJ1-1, with D possibly being TRBD1 (5 bases). Trimming stripped 3 bases from V and 5 bases from J, with 16 bases between. The V gene's germline CDR1 is KGHSH and CDR2 LQKENI. This CDR3 has 15 amino acids. The CDR3 spells CASSPGAGGNTEAFF. In DNA form, the CDR3 reads TGTGCCAGCTCACCGGGTGCGGGGGGAAATACTGAAGCTTTCTTT. Full variable domain (outside the CDR3, taken from reference TRBV18 and TRBJ1-1): NAGVMQNPRHLVRRRGQEARLRCSPMKGHSHVYWYRQLPEEGLKFMVYLQKENIIDESGMPKERFSAEFPKEGPSILRIQQVVRGDSAAYFCASSPGAGGNTEAFFGQGTRLTVV.

The chain couples TRBV6-6 to TRBJ2-7, with TRBD2 matching 14 bases. Per the germline V gene, CDR1 is MNHNY and CDR2 is SVGAGI (reference sequence). After removal of 4 bases from V and 2 bases from J, the junction contained 4 bases not matched to a gene. This CDR3 has 16 amino acids. DNA for the CDR3: TGTGCCAGCAGTTGGACTAGCGGGGGGATCCCCTACGAGCAGTACTTC. As protein: CASSWTSGGIPYEQYF.

The chain combines TRBV14 with TRBJ1-2; D unclear. There are 14 residues in the CDR3. Looked up from germline, CDR1 is SGHDN and CDR2 is FVKESK. The germline V and J ends were trimmed by 0 bases and 4 bases, with 9 bases remaining between them. The CDR3 protein is CASSQDQEGYGYTF. The CDR3 DNA reads as TGTGCCAGCAGCCAAGATCAGGAGGGCTATGGCTACACCTTC. Using reference TRBV14 and TRBJ1-2 for the parts outside the CDR3, the full variable domain is EAGVTQFPSHSVIEKGQTVTLRCDPISGHDNLYWYRRVMGKEIKFLLHFVKESKQDESGMPNNRFLAERTGGTYSTLKVQPAELEDSGVYFCASSQDQEGYGYTFGSGTRLTVV.

The CDR3 DNA reads TGTGCCTGGAGTGTAAGGTATTCGGGGACTGTGACTGCTGAAGCTTTCTTT. Its protein product is CAWSVRYSGTVTAEAFF. The gene calls are TRBV30 and TRBJ1-1; D may be TRBD1 (5 bases). Germline values: CDR1 GTSNPN, CDR2 SVGIG (reference sequence). V was trimmed by 0 bases and J by 6 bases, leaving 23 bases between them. The CDR3 runs 17 residues.

V and J are TRBV3-1 (or the pseudogene TRBV3-2) and TRBJ1-2; 8 bases fit TRBD1. From germline, CDR1 is LGHDT and CDR2 YNNKEL (reference sequence). Germline trimming cut 5 bases from V and 2 bases from J; bases unmatched to any gene: 1. The CDR3 sequence is 13 residues long. The CDR3 DNA reads as TGTGCCAGCAGCTGGACAGGGAACTATGGCTACACCTTC. This gives the protein CASSWTGNYGYTF.

This rearrangement joins TRBV2 to TRBJ1-3; D is unclear. The length of the CDR3 is 13 residues. V lost 6 bases and J 0 bases, leaving 6 bases between the germline ends. CDR1 SNHLY and CDR2 FYNNEI come from the germline V gene. CDR3 coding DNA: TGTGCCAGCAGGGAACTCTCTGGAAACACCATATATTTT. Translation gives CASRELSGNTIYF.

CDR3 coding DNA: TGTGCCAGCAGTTTAGGCAGATCTAATTCACCCCTCCACTTT. This codes for CASSLGRSNSPLHF. The chain uses TRBV27 and TRBJ1-6; D call uncertain. V dropped 2 bases and J dropped 6 bases, with 8 bases sitting between them. This CDR3 is 14 amino acids long. Germline V lookup: CDR1 MNHEY, CDR2 SMNVEV (reference sequence).

In its sample, this clone was seen once. This chain uses TRBV10-3 with TRBJ1-2, with a possible D match to TRBD1 (6 bases). V shed 2 bases and J shed 2 bases, with 6 bases lying between them. The CDR3 runs 13 residues. Looked up from germline, CDR1 is ENHRY and CDR2 is SYGVKD. For the CDR3, the DNA is TGTGCCATCAGTGAGGACAGGAACTATGGCTACACCTTC. Its translation: CAISEDRNYGYTF.

The chain joins TRBV7-6 to TRBJ2-1; D is possibly TRBD1 (6 bases). Trimming took 5 bases from V and 4 from J, leaving 21 bases between them. The germline V gene encodes CDR1 SGHVS and CDR2 FNYEAQ. The CDR3 sequence is 17 residues long. In DNA, the CDR3 is TGTGCCAGCAGCCCAGTTCGAGGCACAGGGAGATACAATGAGCAGTTCTTC. Translated, it gives CASSPVRGTGRYNEQFF.

This clone was observed a few times. V is TRBV24-1 and J is TRBJ2-1; a possible D gene is TRBD1 (5 bases). Germline V CDR1 and CDR2: KGHDR, SFDVKD. The ends were cut back, 4 bases at V and 0 bases at J, with 9 bases in the middle. This CDR3 contains 15 residues. This chain's CDR3 is CATSDSRVSYNEQFF. Here the CDR3 DNA reads TGTGCCACCAGTGACTCCAGGGTCTCCTACAATGAGCAGTTCTTC.

V is TRBV7-2 and J is TRBJ1-2; no firm D call. The V gene's germline CDR1 is SGHTA and CDR2 FQGNSA. Trimming removed 5 bases from V and 2 bases from J, with 12 bases in between. The CDR3 runs to 14 residues. In DNA form, the CDR3 reads TGTGCCAGCAGCCCGATTGCGGGGAACTATGGCTACACCTTC. This gives the protein CASSPIAGNYGYTF.

The V and J genes are TRBV29-1 and TRBJ2-1; the D gene is possibly TRBD2 (5 bases). Trimming stripped 7 bases from V and 6 bases from J, with 25 bases between. This CDR3 region has 16 residues. From germline, CDR1 is SQVTM and CDR2 ANQGSEA. The CDR3 spells CSGSVASRATGNEQFF. In DNA form, the CDR3 reads TGCAGCGGCTCAGTGGCTAGCCGCGCGACGGGCAATGAGCAGTTCTTC.

The V gene is TRBV5-1, the J gene TRBJ2-5; TRBD1 agrees at 9 bases. With V trimmed by 4 bases and J by 4 bases, 5 bases remained unmatched. This CDR3 has 14 residues. Germline assignment: CDR1 SGHRS and CDR2 YFSETQ. In DNA, the CDR3 is TGCGCCAGCAGCCCACAGGGGGCAGGAGAGACCCAGTACTTC. Amino acids: CASSPQGAGETQYF.

This rearrangement joins TRBV20-1 to TRBJ1-2, with 7 bases lining up with TRBD1. The germline V gene encodes CDR1 DFQATT and CDR2 SNEGSKA (reference sequence). The CDR3 sequence is 11 residues long. J lost 8 bases, V lost 4 bases, and 4 bases had no gene match. In nucleotides, the CDR3 is TGCAGTGCTATCGAGGGGGCGGGCTACACCTTC. Protein sequence: CSAIEGAGYTF.

V and J are TRBV6-5 and TRBJ1-1; D is unclear. V shed 0 bases and J shed 6 bases, with 8 bases lying between them. Germline lookup yields CDR1 MNHEY and CDR2 SVGAGI. This CDR3 is 13 amino acids long. CDR3 DNA sequence: TGTGCCAGCAGTTACTCGGTGGGCGCTGAAGCTTTCTTT. Its protein product is CASSYSVGAEAFF.

The genes are TRBV19 and TRBJ1-2, with 11 bases fitting TRBD1. The CDR3 contains 15 residues. Trimming cost V 4 bases and J 5 bases; bases outside gene matches: 6. Germline values: CDR1 LNHDA, CDR2 SQIVND (reference sequence). The CDR3 protein is CASSRSGTGGYGYTF. The CDR3 DNA sequence: TGTGCCAGTAGTAGATCCGGGACAGGGGGGTATGGCTACACCTTC.

The chain carries TRBV9 and TRBJ2-1; TRBD2 agrees at 10 bases. Germline values: CDR1 SGDLS, CDR2 YYNGEE. Trimming removed 4 bases from V and 3 bases from J; junction bases left unmatched: 4. The CDR3 runs 15 residues. CDR3 DNA: TGTGCCAGCAGCCCCACTAGCGGGGTCTACAATGAGCAGTTCTTC. Translating it yields CASSPTSGVYNEQFF.

The genes are TRBV7-9 and TRBJ2-1; 11 bases line up with TRBD2. Germline V gene sequence: CDR1 SEHNR, CDR2 FQNEAQ (reference sequence). The CDR3 runs to 18 residues. The V and J ends lost 0 bases and 5 bases, in that order; junction bases with no gene match: 9. The CDR3 reads CASSLAVLAGGVDNEQFF. The CDR3 bases are TGTGCCAGCAGCTTAGCGGTGCTAGCGGGAGGTGTGGACAATGAGCAGTTCTTC.

The chain is built from TRBV6-5 and TRBJ1-5; 7 positions agree with TRBD1. With 0 bases clipped from V and 7 bases from J, the junction kept 6 bases outside the gene matches. Germline CDR1 and CDR2: MNHEY and SVGAGI. CDR3 length equals 15 residues. The CDR3 loop is CASSYSPRDRQPQHF. CDR3 sequence (DNA): TGTGCCAGCAGTTACTCTCCCCGGGACAGACAGCCCCAGCATTTT.

The gene calls are TRBV20-1 and TRBJ2-7; the D is unclear. CDR1 and CDR2 from the germline V gene are DFQATT and SNEGSKA (reference sequence). The length of the CDR3 is 13 residues. V shed 3 bases and J shed 4 bases, with 13 bases lying between them. In nucleotides, the CDR3 is TGCAGTGCTAGTGGTCCGCGAGGTTACGAGCAGTACTTC. Translation: CSASGPRGYEQYF.

V is TRBV6-1 and J is TRBJ1-2; perhaps TRBD1 as D (6 bases). V was pared by 2 bases and J by 7 bases, with 11 bases between. CDR1 is MNHNS and CDR2 is SASEGT in the germline V gene. The CDR3 covers 13 residues. The CDR3 sequence: CASSETWTAGYTF. The CDR3 nucleotides read TGTGCCAGCAGTGAAACGTGGACAGCTGGCTACACCTTC.